This TCR beta chain was obtained from a study of cytomegalovirus exposure and HLA in healthy donors (dated by TCRdb to 2017 to 2019). About the study as a whole: In an earlier analysis of roughly 590 of the donors, roughly 300 Gb of sequence data and 100 million or so unique TCR beta sequences from about 180 million T cells were reported. HLA typing covered class I and class II loci at four-digit resolution. An earlier analysis of around 640 of the donors used high-throughput TCR beta sequencing to judge whether each TCR beta V gene segment behaved as functional or pseudogenic. Donor age, sex, ethnicity and CMV serostatus were compiled together with the repertoire data. Genome-wide SNP genotypes for about 65% of the roughly 700 donors were used in a later genetic analysis, which treated that subset as a discovery cohort. Rather than using new phenotypic data, the later analysis identified candidate immune exposures from TCR beta sequences and from how often those sequences occurred across donors. Besides the first cohort of some 670 subjects, a separate validation cohort made up of 120 different subjects was used. The T cell repertoires of 550 to 850 subjects were profiled by immunosequencing and related to cytomegalovirus serostatus. Across approximately 400 genotyped donors of the cohort, an average of about 220,000 unique TCR beta nucleotide sequences per donor were sequenced, and 15% to 20% of those sequences were non-productive. All discovery cohort repertoires had been generated using a single sequencing platform. Four to six DR-DQ haplotypes were handled as single units for association and clustering, since linkage in the cohort was strong. The number of donors typed differed by locus, with about 629-630 for A, B, C, DRB1 and DQB1, 522 for DQA1, over 600 for DPA1, and some 450 for DPB1. The study was designed to test whether signatures of past pathogen exposure could be identified by cataloging public T cell receptors. High-throughput TCR immunosequencing, statistical association of individual TCRs with disease status, and machine learning were combined to predict cytomegalovirus infection status. A later analysis re-examined previously published TCR beta repertoires from about 670 donors and added high-resolution HLA genotyping to investigate patterns of TCR occurrence. Roughly 300 gigabases of sequencing data and 75 million to 85 million unique TCR sequences made up an early release that covered 500 to 650 HLA-typed donors. Among the roughly 390 genotyped donors, approximately 76% belonged to the genetic ancestry cluster associated with self-reported Caucasian donors. Results and caveats for the whole study, not just this receptor: The sequencing pipeline was judged likely to have produced a cluster of highly shared sequence variants as a technical artifact. Broadly in line with IMGT annotations, most TCR beta V segments showed up in productive rearrangements about 87% or about 30% of the time in an earlier analysis of about 500 of the donors. In a later analysis, the rate of TCR association differed among HLA loci, with DRB1 alleles having the most associated TCRs and HLA-C alleles having the fewest. A total of 164 TCR beta chains were listed by the study as associated with cytomegalovirus. It was suggested by the authors that the approach could potentially be generalized to other disease states and immunological phenotypes. A further reported finding was that TCR beta sequences accurately predicted the HLA-A and HLA-B alleles for most subjects in the first cohort. In a later analysis, HLA-associated TCR beta chains showed more clonal expansion and lower generation probabilities than non-associated chains that were equally common. Most TCR sequences were seen in very few donors, while some public TCRs were found in many individuals. The presence/absence analyses assumed that sequencing depth was roughly uniform across donors, and that assumption may not be true. A few of the identified cytomegalovirus-associated TCR beta chains were confirmed in vitro to be specific for cytomegalovirus antigens. This cohort had only TCR beta chains sequenced, and the lack of alpha or paired-chain data limited which features could be detected. V-gene and J-gene trimming of TCR beta chains was associated with a missense DCLRE1C variant in a later genetic analysis, and the association was replicated in an independent cohort. Strong co-occurrence of HLA alleles, especially DR and DQ, made assigning TCR associations to individual alleles difficult. Because the 87-base-pair reads could not distinguish some IMGT-functional V segments, including TRBV6-2 and TRBV6-3, those segments were excluded. According to a later analysis, parvovirus B19, influenza, CMV and Epstein-Barr virus appeared linked to several top co-occurrence clusters. In a later genetic analysis, fewer N-insertions in productive TCRs were reported among donors in an Asian-associated ancestry cluster than the roughly 700-donor mean. Linkage disequilibrium might explain the correlated functional status among segregating V segments, but an unknown experimental factor could not be excluded. The earlier analysis of approximately 540 of the donors excluded over 15 rarely observed V segments, including chromosome 9 orphons, because counts were too low. The classifier was reported to diagnose cytomegalovirus status with high specificity and sensitivity in both the original cohort and the validation cohort. For the cohort, immune exposure information was limited to CMV serostatus. Because some donors lacked HLA typing at each locus, the association tests relied only on the typed subset. At a false discovery rate of 0.05, a later analysis linked approximately 18,000 TCR beta sequences to specific HLA alleles. In a later analysis, most CMV-associated TCR beta chains were found to appear HLA-restricted, with HLA associations seemingly driven largely by CMV exposure.

V is shortened by 5 bases, J by 0 bases, and the region joining them spans 10 bases. From cysteine to phenylalanine, the CDR3 is 14 amino acids long. Only the CDR3 part of the read is kept: 42 bases, read in frame from the first base. CDR1 is given as LNHDA and CDR2 as SQIVND, both from the germline V gene (reference sequence). The cohort was made up of roughly 670 healthy bone marrow donors. At the time of sampling, every cohort member was nominally healthy, though immune exposures that went unrecorded were likely present. The donor tested CMV seronegative and was one of the 352 seronegative cohort members. Each donor provided a peripheral blood sample, and peripheral blood mononuclear cells were used for TCR beta sequencing. The Qiagen DNeasy Blood Extraction Kit was used to extract genomic DNA from the blood cell samples. As for this clone: Its antigen has not been determined. Base qualities are not provided; no much larger clone lies one nucleotide away.

The library came from the immunoSEQ multiplex PCR assay. A mixture of 60 forward primers for TCR Vbeta segments and 13 reverse primers for TCR Jbeta segments was used in the multiplex PCR. A multiplex PCR assay on genomic DNA amplified the CDR3 region of rearranged TCR beta genes. Amplified TCR beta libraries were sequenced as 87-base-pair reads on the Illumina HiSeq System. In the authors' own workflow: A later analysis counted approximately 74 million unique TCR beta chains across the 640 or so repertoires, and roughly 11 million of these chains were shared by at least two donors. To remove PCR and sequencing errors, raw reads were error-corrected and collapsed into unique sequences using a nearest-neighbor algorithm that merged closely related sequences. Alignment of CDR3 sequences to IMGT reference sequences was used to assign V, D and J gene segments. Each retained sequence needed at least a six-nucleotide match to both a V gene segment and a J gene segment. Rearrangements were classified as productive when the CDR3 lacked stop codons and remained in frame with V and J, and all other rearrangements were classified as non-productive. Following IMGT convention, CDR3 was defined as the stretch from the second conserved V-encoded cysteine to the conserved J-encoded phenylalanine. The earlier analysis of more than 450 of the donors excluded sequences that lacked an unambiguous match to a single V gene segment. An earlier analysis of some 610 of the donors called V segments functional above 56.7% productive rearrangements and segregating when the between-donor standard deviation exceeded 5%. A statistical classification framework was built for diagnosing cytomegalovirus status from the catalog of TCR beta chain sequences. V and J gene assignment, in a later analysis, came from comparing TCR nucleotide sequences with IMGT/GENE-DB human TR gene sequences. The TCRdist pipeline was used in a later analysis to assign CDR3 sequences and most-parsimonious VDJ recombination scenarios. In a later analysis, every TCR beta chain was defined by the combination of its CDR3 amino acid sequence and its V-gene family, and reads without a unique V-gene family were dropped. As a way to deal with suspected cross-contamination and a sequencing artifact, a later analysis dropped under 600 nucleotide sequences that were highly shared and had low generation probability. In a later analysis, a clonal expansion index was calculated for each public chain from normalized within-repertoire ranks of inferred template counts. In a later analysis, generation probabilities were computed using a VDJ recombination model fitted to out-of-frame rearrangements, and the results were checked against IGoR. In a later analysis, TCR-TCR, TCR-HLA and TCR-CMV co-occurrence was scored with hypergeometric tests, and a repertoire-size bias correction was applied to TCR pairs. To estimate false discovery rates, a later analysis permuted the HLA or CMV assignments 20 times. In a later analysis, co-occurring TCRs were grouped using DBSCAN, with TCRdist sequence similarity added in when clustering inside HLA-allele-positive subsets. Co-occurrence clustering excluded repertoires with fewer than 30,000 or more than 120,000 public chains, plus five with anomalous nucleotide sharing. Imported from immuneACCESS, the table was reduced by TCRdb to in-frame sequences with V and J called. These copies leave out some clones; in studies compared against another copy, an unresolved V gene accounts for under half, and the cause of the remainder is not known. D and trimming come from the DNA, and the V and J calls and clone size come from that table. This sample is represented by 160,000 or so clones; around 64% of them were singletons. Of the sample, over 2.5% falls within the top ten clones.

Sequences were obtained from PBMCs. The receptor's source is a young woman in good health and CMV-seronegative. The chain employs TRBV19 and TRBJ1-1; possibly the D gene is TRBD1, per 6 matching bases. The CDR3 reads as follows: CASSYGQMNTEAFF. In nucleotide form, the sequence is TGTGCCAGTAGTTATGGACAGATGAACACTGAAGCTTTCTTT.